This TCR beta chain was captured in a study of PD-1 blockade in classical Hodgkin lymphoma. The time point was: cycle 4 day 1 (C4D1), after less than 7 weeks of nivolumab. Each of the patients experienced relapse following autologous stem cell transplantation, and their brentuximab vedotin exposure differed. From thawed PBMCs, magnetic negative selection was used to isolate the CD8+ T cells. Repertoires were generated with immunoSEQ multiplex PCR, while TCRdb's copy carries only in-frame clones and drops some. The data hold about 3,800 clones, with about 62% observed a single time. The sequence derives from a human donor with classical Hodgkin lymphoma. The sample here was CD8+ T cells from blood, taken before the fourth cycle of nivolumab.

The chain's CDR3 is CASSVALSGAGTVDYGYTF. The CDR3 nucleotides are TGTGCCAGCAGCGTAGCTCTATCGGGGGCAGGGACTGTAGACTATGGCTACACCTTC. The chain is built from TRBV9 and TRBJ1-2; tentatively, D is TRBD1 (6 bases). Deletions cut 0 bases from V and 3 bases from J, with 24 bases between. CDR3 length equals 19 residues. Germline V lookup: CDR1 SGDLS, CDR2 YYNGEE.